This T cell receptor beta chain emerged from a study of spatial heterogeneity in lung cancer (dated by TCRdb to the late 2010s). About the study as a whole: Donors were some 67 patients with early-stage, untreated non-small cell lung cancer from the lung TRACERx cohort. At surgery, 200 or so tumor regions, roughly 62 matched nontumor lung samples and 56 PBMC samples were TCR-sequenced for both alpha and beta chains. Nonsynonymous mutation counts, determined by whole-exome sequencing of tumor tissue, were related to TCR repertoire features. In the raw uncorrected reads, each unique combination of TCR and UMI appeared more than ten times on average. Follow-up PBMC samples were sequenced whenever available, and the median time to follow-up was around two years after resection. The study quantitatively compared TCR alpha and beta repertoires across multiple tumor regions, matched nontumor lung and blood in non-small cell lung cancer. Beta-chain transcripts were consistently detected in greater numbers than alpha-chain transcripts, which likely reflected higher beta-chain transcript abundance.

Library preparation was by 5' RACE. Instrument used: NextSeq 500. The TCR library protocol attached a unique molecular identifier to each TCR cDNA molecule to allow correction of PCR and sequencing errors. In the paper's pipeline: TCR identification, UMI-based error correction and CDR3 extraction were performed with Decombinator tools. TCRs above a frequency of 2 per 1,000, corresponding to the top 1% of the tumor frequency distribution, were defined as expanded. Rényi diversity was computed with the R vegan package after subsampling each repertoire 100 times to 5,000 TCRs. CDR3 similarity networks were built from amino acid triplet string-kernel similarity, connecting CDR3s with pairwise similarity above 0.82. In-frame beta chains were kept once TCRdb had trimmed the public reads at Q25 with fastp and called clones with MiXCR. Identical CDR3 proteins give one entry, which carries the most common genes and DNA. The V and J calls follow TCRdb's processing rather than the paper's. Here the sample has over 85,000 distinct CDR3 sequences; less than 20% occur a single time. Clones ranked in the top ten supply roughly 22% of the sample.

On the study overall, not on this receptor specifically: Ubiquitous expanded tumor TCRs were detected in blood more often at tumor resection than at routine follow-up. Only roughly 15 patients were included in comparisons of baseline and follow-up blood repertoires. Confirming at a functional level the hypothesis that regional TCRs recognize regional mutations was considered to require additional single-cell paired TCR alpha and beta sequencing.

The meaning of the sample's time point label: blood at routine non-recurrence follow-up after resection. Whole RNA extracted from tumor and nontumor lung tissue, or from cryopreserved PBMC samples, was used for TCR sequencing without cell sorting. Only patients for whom sufficient RNA was available from at least two tumor regions were selected for TCR sequencing. The CDR3 measures 15 amino acids from cysteine to phenylalanine. Only the CDR3 DNA stays, 45 bases, in frame from base 1. At the junction V is shortened by 5 bases and J by 4 bases; bases outside the gene matches: 8. In the germline V gene (reference sequence), CDR1 corresponds to MNHEY and CDR2 to SMNVEV. A remark on this clonotype: This receptor's antigen is unknown. Base qualities are not recorded, but no much larger clone differs from it by a single base.

The chain employs TRBV27 and TRBJ2-5; TRBD1 aligns with 9 central bases. The clonotype comes from a male donor with early-stage non-small cell lung cancer. This sample comprised PBMCs, obtained at follow-up. The DNA reads as follows: TGTGCCAGCAGTGCGTCCGGGACAGGGAGAGAGACCCAGTACTTC. Translated, this is CASSASGTGRETQYF.